This T cell receptor (beta chain) was obtained from a study of blood T cell repertoires in COVID-19. At the level of the study: Some COVID-19 samples were acute and others convalescent; all came from the United States, Italy and Spain. Nucleic acid was either cDNA or gDNA, and it came from T cells, B-cell-depleted T cells, or PBMCs.

As handled by the study authors: From reference gene primer amplification, estimates of nucleated cell counts were derived. Some clones are missing from TCRdb's copy, which holds only in-frame ones; the method was immunoSEQ multiplex PCR. That table supplies the V and J calls and clone size; D and trimming were determined from the DNA. The sample lists 130,000 to 150,000 clones, approximately 87% occurring once. The sample consisted of peripheral blood. The clonotype originates from a woman aged 35 to 49 with acute or convalescent COVID-19.

In nucleotides, the CDR3 is TGTGCCAGCAGCCGCGGATCACCCCTCCACTTT. This encodes CASSRGSPLHF. The chain combines TRBV3-1 (or the pseudogene TRBV3-2) with TRBJ1-6; D uncertain. The germline V gene encodes CDR1 LGHDT and CDR2 YNNKEL (reference sequence). V gave up 4 bases and J gave up 10 bases, with 5 bases separating them. This CDR3 is built from 11 residues.